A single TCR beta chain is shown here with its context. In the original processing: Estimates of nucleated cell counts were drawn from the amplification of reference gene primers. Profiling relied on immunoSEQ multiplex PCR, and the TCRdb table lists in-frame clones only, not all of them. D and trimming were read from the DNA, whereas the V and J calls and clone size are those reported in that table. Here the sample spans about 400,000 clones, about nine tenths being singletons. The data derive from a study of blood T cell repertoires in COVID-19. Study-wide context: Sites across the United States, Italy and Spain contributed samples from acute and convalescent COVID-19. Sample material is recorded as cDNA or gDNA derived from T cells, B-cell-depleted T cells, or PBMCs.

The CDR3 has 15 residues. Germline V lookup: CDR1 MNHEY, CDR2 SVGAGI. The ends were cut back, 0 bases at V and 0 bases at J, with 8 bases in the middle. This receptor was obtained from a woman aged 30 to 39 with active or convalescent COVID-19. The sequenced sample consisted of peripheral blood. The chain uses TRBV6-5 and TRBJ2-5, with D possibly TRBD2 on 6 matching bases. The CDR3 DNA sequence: TGTGCCAGCAGTTACTCCCGGGGGAACCAAGAGACCCAGTACTTC. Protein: CASSYSRGNQETQYF.